This T cell receptor beta chain was sequenced in a study of regulatory T cells in long-lasting Graves disease. V was cut by 0 bases and J by 3 bases, with 11 bases left in between. Germline loops: CDR1 KGHSH, CDR2 LQKENI. CDR3 length: 15 amino acids. The time point: newly diagnosed GD, antithyroid drugs for less than 3 months. Scientists built the TCR library using RNA that was extracted from PBMCs. This clonotype has ten or more counts. Relying on iRepertoire HTBI primers and Arm-PCR of CDR3 regions, the team built TCR beta libraries. TCRdb reprocessed the multiplex PCR reads with MiXCR, giving one entry per CDR3 protein. The profile covers more than 300,000 distinct CDR3 sequences, with around 11% appearing a single time and 15% to 20% taken by the ten largest. This sample also belongs to another study, concerning T cells in Graves' hyperthyroidism and ophthalmopathy.

The TCR sequence derives from a woman aged 18-29 years with Graves disease. This chain uses TRBV18 with TRBJ2-5; D is uncertain. This specimen was peripheral blood mononuclear cells (PBMCs), taken at new diagnosis, from a patient treated with antithyroid drugs. CDR3 in amino acids: CASSPPIRAKETQYF. In DNA form, the CDR3 reads TGTGCCAGCTCACCACCAATACGGGCAAAAGAGACCCAGTACTTC. Full variable domain (outside the CDR3, taken from reference TRBV18 and TRBJ2-5): NAGVMQNPRHLVRRRGQEARLRCSPMKGHSHVYWYRQLPEEGLKFMVYLQKENIIDESGMPKERFSAEFPKEGPSILRIQQVVRGDSAAYFCASSPPIRAKETQYFGPGTRLLVL.